This T cell receptor (beta chain) is from a study of breast tumors, draining lymph nodes, adjacent tissues. Broader study findings: Compared with lymph nodes, tumors were less diverse; compared with nontumor tissue, more. The lymph node origin of tumor T cells was framed as consistent with a hypothesis, not demonstrated. The data were judged consistent with most tumor T cells coming from lymph node and expanding in tumor.

The lymph nodes were axillary draining lymph nodes from breast cancer patients. One entry per CDR3 protein, called by TCRdb with MiXCR from the multiplex PCR reads. The sample consists of approximately 210,000 distinct CDR3 sequences, roughly 32% of them appearing once. The sample holds many counts of this clonotype. The antigen is not known. There are 14 residues in the CDR3. Germline CDR1 is SGHRS and CDR2 is YFSETQ. Trimming removed 4 bases from V and 3 bases from J, with 14 bases in between. Sequencing was performed on axillary lymph node tissue. The TCR was taken from a female donor with breast cancer. Some clones in this sample may be carry-over from other donors' samples. This chain joins TRBV5-1 and TRBJ2-7; D may be TRBD1 (6 bases). CDR3 protein: CASSDQGRFYEQYF. The CDR3 coding sequence is TGCGCCAGCAGCGACCAGGGGAGATTCTACGAGCAGTACTTC.